This passage covers 23 T cell receptor beta chains from one sample sequenced in a study of beta chain features in type 1 diabetes. Of the isolated RNA, all was reverse transcribed, and so the sequenced material was expressed TCRB transcripts. Sequencing used immunoSEQ multiplex PCR; TCRdb keeps in-frame clones, though not all of them. Of about 330,000 clones detected, approximately 10% appear once; the ten largest clones hold approximately 0.016%. Input material: naive CD4+ T cells from blood. The receptors come from a woman aged 25 to 39 in good health.

The gene calls are TRBV1 and TRBJ1-4; the table names TRBD1, a call not compared with the DNA. TRBV1 is termed a pseudogene. This CDR3 comprises 19 residues. CDR3: CTSSQNVNEQQGAEEKLFF. CDR3 bases: TGCACCAGCAGCCAAAACGTTAACGAGCAACAGGGGGCAGAGGAAAAACTGTTTTTT.

The chain combines TRBV10-3 with TRBJ2-5; 8 bases line up with TRBD2. Germline V CDR1 and CDR2: ENHRY, SYGVKD. The CDR3 has 14 amino acids. Trimming took 5 bases from V and 3 from J; bases not matched to a gene: 5. The CDR3 DNA follows: TGTGCCATCAGTCGAGCGGGAGACGAAGAGACCCAGTACTTC. This sequence encodes CAISRAGDEETQYF.

The chain uses TRBV14 and TRBJ2-3; a weak D match, TRBD1 (6 bases). Germline lookup yields CDR1 SGHDN and CDR2 FVKESK. V was clipped by 4 bases and J by 2 bases, with 16 bases between them. The CDR3 runs 16 residues. The CDR3 sequence is CASSPRTDSLTDTQYF. In nucleotides, the CDR3 is TGTGCCAGCAGCCCGCGGACAGACAGCCTCACAGATACGCAGTATTTT. The full variable domain, completed using reference TRBV14 and TRBJ2-3, is EAGVTQFPSHSVIEKGQTVTLRCDPISGHDNLYWYRRVMGKEIKFLLHFVKESKQDESGMPNNRFLAERTGGTYSTLKVQPAELEDSGVYFCASSPRTDSLTDTQYFGPGTRLTVL.

The chain carries TRBV30 and TRBJ1-3; possibly TRBD1 for D (5 bases). Trimming pared 3 bases from V and 0 bases from J, leaving 12 bases between. This CDR3 spans 15 amino acids. Germline V gives CDR1 GTSNPN, CDR2 SVGIG (reference sequence). The CDR3 here is CAWSHWGVSGNTIYF. The CDR3 region has the DNA TGTGCCTGGAGCCACTGGGGGGTCTCTGGAAACACCATATATTTT.

The rearrangement joins TRBV9 to TRBJ2-5; 8 positions match TRBD2. The ends lost 3 bases at V and 5 bases at J; junction bases unmatched: 9. The CDR3 consists of 15 residues. Germline V gene lookup returns CDR1 SGDLS and CDR2 YYNGEE. CDR3 sequence reads: CASSETSGGVETQYF. The CDR3 DNA reads TGTGCCAGCAGCGAAACTAGCGGAGGGGTCGAGACCCAGTACTTC.

The table lists this clone with a few counts. The chain couples TRBV6-6 to TRBJ1-1; D remains unclear. Germline loops: CDR1 MNHNY, CDR2 SVGAGI (reference sequence). This CDR3 has 11 amino acids. V was pared by 6 bases and J by 10 bases, with 12 bases between. CDR3 DNA sequence: TGTGCCAGCAGGGATAAGACGGGAGCTTTCTTT. Residues: CASRDKTGAFF.

The J gene is TRBJ1-1, the V gene TRBV29-1; no clear D gene. The germline gives CDR1 SQVTM, CDR2 ANQGSEA. V dropped 5 bases and J dropped 1 base, with 11 bases sitting between them. The CDR3 loop spans 13 amino acids. The CDR3 region is CSVWTEGNTEAFF. The CDR3 DNA reads as TGCAGCGTTTGGACTGAGGGGAACACTGAAGCTTTCTTT.

This clone has a handful of counts. The chain carries TRBV6-5 and TRBJ1-2; D may be TRBD1 (5 bases). The germline V and J ends were trimmed by 5 bases and 0 bases, with 13 bases remaining between them. The CDR3 consists of 15 residues. From germline, CDR1 is MNHEY and CDR2 SVGAGI. The CDR3 DNA sequence: TGTGCCAGCAGTCCCTCTCCGGGGGCTAACTATGGCTACACCTTC. This codes for CASSPSPGANYGYTF.

This chain joins TRBV18 and TRBJ2-3; 7 bases line up with TRBD1. Germline assignment: CDR1 KGHSH and CDR2 LQKENI. With V trimmed by 0 bases and J by 0 bases, 3 bases remained unmatched. The CDR3 sequence is 16 residues long. CDR3 coding DNA: TGTGCCAGCTCACCACCGACAGGGATTAGCACAGATACGCAGTATTTT. This translates into CASSPPTGISTDTQYF. The entire variable domain, with the rest obtained from reference TRBV18 and TRBJ2-3, is as follows: NAGVMQNPRHLVRRRGQEARLRCSPMKGHSHVYWYRQLPEEGLKFMVYLQKENIIDESGMPKERFSAEFPKEGPSILRIQQVVRGDSAAYFCASSPPTGISTDTQYFGPGTRLTVL.

This clone came up a few times. This sequence joins TRBV14 and TRBJ2-3; 7 bases match TRBD2. CDR1 SGHDN and CDR2 FVKESK come from the germline V gene. This CDR3 spans 16 amino acids. Trimming took 4 bases from V and 4 from J; bases not matched to a gene: 11. The CDR3: CASSLRPGLSSDTQYF. CDR3 DNA sequence: TGTGCCAGCAGCCTCCGTCCGGGACTAAGTTCAGATACGCAGTATTTT. Filled out from reference TRBV14 and TRBJ2-3, the complete variable domain reads EAGVTQFPSHSVIEKGQTVTLRCDPISGHDNLYWYRRVMGKEIKFLLHFVKESKQDESGMPNNRFLAERTGGTYSTLKVQPAELEDSGVYFCASSLRPGLSSDTQYFGPGTRLTVL.

This clone turned up a few times. This chain connects TRBV7-2 to TRBJ2-3; D remains ambiguous. Trimming removed 5 bases at V and 4 bases at J, with 13 bases between. CDR1 SGHTA and CDR2 FQGNSA come from the germline V gene. The CDR3 length is 14 residues. The CDR3 region is CASSRGLSPDTQYF. The CDR3 DNA sequence: TGTGCCAGCAGCCGAGGTTTGTCGCCAGATACGCAGTATTTT.

This clone was observed a handful of times. The chain recombines TRBV7-9 with TRBJ2-1, with TRBD2 matching over 8 bases. The germline CDR1 and CDR2 sequences are SEHNR and FQNEAQ (reference sequence). The CDR3 totals 14 residues. J lost 7 bases, V lost 6 bases, and 8 bases had no gene match. CDR3 in amino acids: CASRPAGARNEQFF. The CDR3 nucleotides read TGTGCCAGCAGACCAGCGGGAGCTAGGAATGAGCAGTTCTTC.

CDR3 protein: CASSLTGPGSLSEQYF. For the CDR3, the DNA is TGTGCCAGCAGCTTAACTGGTCCGGGTTCCCTCTCCGAGCAGTACTTC. The V and J genes are TRBV7-3 and TRBJ2-7; D ambiguous. The germline V gene has CDR1 SGHTA and CDR2 FQGTGA. Trimming took off 0 bases at V and 6 bases at J, with 18 bases between the two ends. CDR3 size: 16 residues.

The chain joins TRBV15 to TRBJ2-6, with D hard to call. Germline V gene lookup returns CDR1 LNHNV and CDR2 YYDKDF (reference sequence). Trimming shortened V by 0 bases and J by 2 bases, and 8 bases separated the two germline ends. This CDR3 comprises 16 residues. The CDR3 here is CATSRDNSPGANVLTF. CDR3 bases: TGTGCCACCAGCAGAGATAACTCCCCTGGGGCCAACGTCCTGACTTTC.

This clone occurred a few times. This chain uses TRBV15 with TRBJ2-7, with 8 nucleotides matching TRBD1. Unmatched junction bases numbered 6, after V lost 2 bases and J lost 0 bases. The length of the CDR3 is 16 residues. From germline, CDR1 is LNHNV and CDR2 YYDKDF (reference sequence). The CDR3 coding sequence is TGTGCCACCAGCAGACAGGGGGCAATCAGCTCCTACGAGCAGTACTTC. It translates to CATSRQGAISSYEQYF.

There are a few counts of this clone. The chain is built from TRBV7-6 and TRBJ2-3, with 10 nucleotides matching TRBD2. CDR1 is SGHVS, CDR2 FNYEAQ, per germline. The CDR3 runs 17 residues. With 3 bases clipped from V and 7 bases from J, the junction kept 13 bases outside the gene matches. DNA for the CDR3: TGTGCCAGCAGCTTGCTTTTAGCGGGAGGACCCACGAATACGCAGTATTTT. Encoded protein: CASSLLLAGGPTNTQYF.

In its sample, this clone was seen a few times. The gene calls are TRBV5-1 and TRBJ2-2; D ambiguous. V lost 2 bases, J lost 1 base, and 9 bases lay in between. The germline gives CDR1 SGHRS, CDR2 YFSETQ. CDR3 length: 15 amino acids. The CDR3 protein is CASSFTGQNTGELFF. The CDR3 DNA reads TGCGCCAGCAGCTTTACCGGTCAGAACACCGGGGAGCTGTTTTTT.

This clone has just a few counts. The chain recombines TRBV5-1 with TRBJ2-1, with 11 nucleotides matching TRBD2. V dropped 4 bases and J dropped 2; count of bases not matched to a gene: 14. Germline loops: CDR1 SGHRS, CDR2 YFSETQ. The CDR3 loop spans 19 amino acids. Written as DNA, the CDR3 is TGCGCCAGCAGCGGGTCCCTAGCGGGAGGTCTCGGCGCCTACAATGAGCAGTTCTTC. Translated: CASSGSLAGGLGAYNEQFF.

This clone was detected only a few times. This CDR3 reads CASSPGASQETQYF. The DNA for the CDR3 is TGTGCCAGCAGCCCAGGGGCTAGCCAAGAGACCCAGTACTTC. This chain links TRBV7-2 with TRBJ2-5, with D possibly being TRBD1 (6 bases). Looked up from germline, CDR1 is SGHTA and CDR2 is FQGNSA. Trimming left V 5 bases short and J 1 base short, with 11 bases between. The CDR3 is 14 residues long.

J is TRBJ2-1 and V is TRBV5-1; D is perhaps TRBD2 (6 bases). The CDR3 loop spans 15 amino acids. Germline CDR1 reads SGHRS; CDR2 reads YFSETQ. V was shortened by 2 bases and J by 0 bases, with 9 bases between the two germline ends. The CDR3: CASSFQTSSYNEQFF. DNA of the CDR3: TGCGCCAGCAGCTTTCAGACTAGCTCCTACAATGAGCAGTTCTTC.

The chain is built from TRBV29-1 and TRBJ2-3; 14 bases match TRBD2. CDR1 and CDR2 (germline): SQVTM, ANQGSEA. This CDR3 comprises 15 residues. V dropped 4 bases and J dropped 2; count of bases not matched to a gene: 2. The CDR3 reads CSVGLAGGYTDTQYF. The CDR3 DNA follows: TGCAGCGTTGGACTAGCGGGAGGGTACACAGATACGCAGTATTTT.

The genes are TRBV2 and TRBJ2-7, with D possibly being TRBD2 (6 bases). Germline CDR1 and CDR2: SNHLY and FYNNEI. V lost 7 bases to trimming and J lost 2 bases, with 15 bases between them. The CDR3 loop spans 14 amino acids. The CDR3, as DNA: TGTGCCAGCAACCCCGGTGGGGGGACCTACGAGCAGTACTTC. As protein: CASNPGGGTYEQYF.

This clone was counted a few times. The V call is TRBV7-3, the J call TRBJ2-2; no clear D. The CDR3 runs 14 residues. Germline lookup yields CDR1 SGHTA and CDR2 FQGTGA. Deletions cut 4 bases from V and 8 bases from J, with 14 bases between. CDR3 loop: CASSSAGFTGELFF. CDR3 coding DNA: TGTGCCAGCAGCTCTGCTGGCTTTACGGGGGAGCTGTTTTTT.